This T cell receptor beta chain was captured in a study of Graves' ophthalmopathy and Graves' hyperthyroidism. Investigators amplified TCR beta CDR3 regions from RNA transcripts. Following a first-round RT-PCR that used HTBI primers, a second-round multiplex PCR was carried out. TCRdb called the multiplex PCR reads again in MiXCR, with one record for every CDR3 protein. This table holds under 800,000 distinct CDR3 sequences, 22% found once. In this sample, this clonotype turned up once. The sample consisted of peripheral blood. This receptor was obtained from a woman in her late teens or twenties with stable Graves' hyperthyroidism. Some clones in this sample may be carry-over from other donors' samples.

In DNA form, the CDR3 reads TGTGCCAGCAGCTTGCCCGGGACAGACACTGAAGCTTTCTTT. Translated, it gives CASSLPGTDTEAFF. The V call is TRBV5-8, the J call TRBJ1-1; TRBD1 aligns across 7 bases. The trim removed 1 base at V and 3 bases at J, leaving 3 bases unmatched. Germline loops: CDR1 SGHTS, CDR2 YDEGEE. CDR3 length: 14 residues.